Below are 17 T cell receptor beta chains sequenced from a single sample in a study of shared clonotypes between healthy human individuals. The method was immunoSEQ multiplex PCR; TCRdb's version includes in-frame clones alone and lacks a portion of them. The table records a few million clones, under 97% of them present only once. The sample was naive CD4+ T cells sorted from blood. The subset is: CD45RA+ positively selected. The receptor source for this set is a man aged 18 to 29 in good health.

The CDR3 DNA follows: TGTGCCAGCAGCTTAGACAGGGTCTACGAGCAGTACTTC. It encodes CASSLDRVYEQYF. The chain is built from TRBV5-4 and TRBJ2-7; 7 nucleotides align to TRBD1. The J segment lost 3 bases and the V segment lost 2 bases, leaving 2 bases of the junction unmatched. Germline V gene lookup returns CDR1 SGHNT and CDR2 YYREEE (reference sequence). The length of the CDR3 is 13 residues.

The chain uses TRBV30 and TRBJ1-3; TRBD1 agrees at 7 bases. This CDR3 comprises 17 residues. V gave up 2 bases and J gave up 0 bases; unmatched junction bases: 10. Germline V CDR1 and CDR2: GTSNPN, SVGIG (reference sequence). The CDR3 DNA follows: TGTGCCTGGAGTCCTTTCGGGACAGCTAGCTCTGGAAACACCATATATTTT. This encodes CAWSPFGTASSGNTIYF.

This clone was found a few times. V usage is TRBV29-1 and J usage is TRBJ1-2; D unresolved. In germline, CDR1 is SQVTM, CDR2 ANQGSEA. Trimming shortened V by 4 bases and J by 12 bases, and 15 bases separated the two germline ends. The CDR3 is made up of 11 amino acids. Here the CDR3 reads CSVVAGLGDTF. The CDR3 DNA sequence: TGCAGCGTTGTGGCGGGCCTTGGTGACACCTTC.

The V call is TRBV5-1, the J call TRBJ2-7, with 9 positions matching TRBD2. V gave up 2 bases and J gave up 2 bases; unmatched junction bases: 5. The CDR3 consists of 15 residues. Per germline, CDR1 SGHRS and CDR2 YFSETQ. The chain's CDR3 is CASSFSGSATYEQYF. The CDR3 DNA reads TGCGCCAGCAGCTTTAGCGGGAGCGCTACCTACGAGCAGTACTTC. The whole variable domain, remainder taken from reference TRBV5-1 and TRBJ2-7, is KAGVTQTPRYLIKTRGQQVTLSCSPISGHRSVSWYQQTPGQGLQFLFEYFSETQRNKGNFPGRFSGRQFSNSRSEMNVSTLELGDSALYLCASSFSGSATYEQYFGPGTRLTVT.

The chain combines TRBV5-6 with TRBJ2-1; D remains unclear. Germline V lookup: CDR1 SGHDT, CDR2 YYEEEE. The CDR3 consists of 11 residues. V shed 1 base and J shed 7 bases, with 3 bases lying between them. In nucleotides, the CDR3 is TGTGCCAGCAGCTTGCAAAATGAGCAGTTCTTC. Residues: CASSLQNEQFF.

Concerning this clone itself: This specimen includes other DNA sequences encoding the same CDR3. The chain employs TRBV7-2 and TRBJ2-1; either TRBD1 or TRBD2 may fit D (5 bases each). The CDR3 runs 13 residues. In germline, CDR1 is SGHTA, CDR2 FQGNSA. The V and J ends lost 3 bases and 4 bases respectively, with 7 bases between them. In nucleotides, the CDR3 is TGTGCCAGCAGCTTGGGACCATACAATGAGCAGTTCTTC. As protein: CASSLGPYNEQFF.

This chain links TRBV15 with TRBJ1-5; no clear D gene. This CDR3 region has 15 residues. The V gene's germline CDR1 is LNHNV and CDR2 YYDKDF (reference sequence). Trimming removed 1 base from V and 0 bases from J, with 7 bases in between. The CDR3 nucleotides read TGTGCCACCAGCAGAGGCCAGTATAGCAATCAGCCCCAGCATTTT. Translation gives CATSRGQYSNQPQHF.

This chain uses TRBV5-4 with TRBJ1-1; tentative D call: TRBD1 (6 bases). The germline gives CDR1 SGHNT, CDR2 YYREEE (reference sequence). The CDR3 is 14 amino acids. Trimming took off 4 bases at V and 1 base at J, with 11 bases between the two ends. The CDR3, as DNA: TGTGCCAGCAGCCCGGGGGCGCGGAACACTGAAGCTTTCTTT. Encoded protein: CASSPGARNTEAFF.

V is TRBV6-1 and J is TRBJ1-2, with 9 bases lining up with TRBD1. Germline lookup yields CDR1 MNHNS and CDR2 SASEGT. The CDR3 is 15 residues long. V lost 5 bases, J lost 4 bases, and 8 bases stayed unmatched. CDR3 DNA: TGTGCCAGCAGTACCGGACAGGGGTACAGCTATGGCTACACCTTC. Its translation: CASSTGQGYSYGYTF.

The genes are TRBV5-1 and TRBJ2-7, with 7 nucleotides matching TRBD2. Per germline, CDR1 SGHRS and CDR2 YFSETQ. CDR3 length equals 18 residues. Trimming at V came to 0 bases and at J to 4 bases, leaving 16 bases not matched to a gene. The CDR3 DNA sequence: TGCGCCAGCAGCTTGGAAGGCGGGGGACGCCGAAAACATTACGAGCAGTACTTC. Its protein product is CASSLEGGGRRKHYEQYF.

The chain combines TRBV28 with TRBJ2-2, with D unresolved. The germline CDR1 and CDR2 sequences are MDHEN and SYDVKM. V was clipped by 5 bases and J by 6 bases, with 13 bases between them. CDR3 length equals 14 residues. CDR3 residues: CASSPRPGAGELFF. The CDR3 region has the DNA TGTGCCAGCAGTCCCCGCCCGGGCGCCGGGGAGCTGTTTTTT.

The chain carries TRBV6-5 and TRBJ2-3, with D perhaps TRBD1 (6 bases). The germline gives CDR1 MNHEY, CDR2 SVGAGI. Trimming took 2 bases from V and 2 from J, leaving 11 bases between them. CDR3 length: 15 amino acids. The CDR3: CASSYKDSLTDTQYF. CDR3 nucleotides: TGTGCCAGCAGTTACAAGGACAGTCTCACAGATACGCAGTATTTT.

The rearrangement joins TRBV18 to TRBJ1-6; 10 positions agree with TRBD1. The trim removed 1 base at V and 9 bases at J, leaving 6 bases unmatched. This CDR3 region has 16 residues. Germline V CDR1 and CDR2: KGHSH, LQKENI. CDR3 bases: TGTGCCAGCTCACCACTGCCGGGACAGGGGTCTTCACCCCTCCACTTT. It translates to CASSPLPGQGSSPLHF.

This clone was recorded only once. This chain uses TRBV4-3 with TRBJ2-5; D is possibly TRBD1 (6 bases). This CDR3 has 15 amino acids. Germline V gene lookup returns CDR1 LGHNA and CDR2 YSLEER. The V gene lost 0 bases and the J gene lost 4 bases, with 12 bases spanning the gap. The CDR3 sequence is CASSQDWGRGETQYF. CDR3 DNA: TGCGCCAGCAGCCAAGATTGGGGCAGGGGAGAGACCCAGTACTTC.

This clone is a singleton in its sample. This sequence joins TRBV7-9 and TRBJ2-3, with D perhaps matching TRBD1 (5 bases). Germline CDR1 and CDR2: SEHNR and FQNEAQ (reference sequence). The CDR3 extends over 14 amino acids. With 2 bases removed from V and 3 bases from J, the gap between germline ends came to 9 bases. The CDR3 loop is CASSLHQGTDTQYF. In DNA form, the CDR3 reads TGTGCCAGCAGCTTACACCAGGGAACAGATACGCAGTATTTT.

The chain couples TRBV5-6 to TRBJ2-7, with 11 nucleotides matching TRBD2. The CDR3 has 15 residues. Germline CDR1 reads SGHDT; CDR2 reads YYEEEE. V trimming: 2 bases; J trimming: 1 base; junction bases outside the gene matches: 2. DNA for the CDR3: TGTGCCAGCAGCTTTGGACTAGCGGGTTCCTACGAGCAGTACTTC. It codes for CASSFGLAGSYEQYF.

This clone appeared a single time. CDR3 in amino acids: CASSLDRSKTGGNTEAFF. The CDR3 DNA reads TGTGCCAGCAGCTTAGACAGATCAAAGACAGGGGGGAACACTGAAGCTTTCTTT. The chain joins TRBV11-2 to TRBJ1-1; 9 nucleotides match TRBD1. Germline V gene lookup returns CDR1 SGHAT and CDR2 FQNNGV. The trim removed 0 bases at V and 1 base at J, leaving 9 bases unmatched. This CDR3 has 18 residues. The whole variable domain, filled in from reference TRBV11-2 and TRBJ1-1, reads EAGVAQSPRYKIIEKRQSVAFWCNPISGHATLYWYQQILGQGPKLLIQFQNNGVVDDSQLPKDRFSAERLKGVDSTLKIQPAKLEDSAVYLCASSLDRSKTGGNTEAFFGQGTRLTVV.